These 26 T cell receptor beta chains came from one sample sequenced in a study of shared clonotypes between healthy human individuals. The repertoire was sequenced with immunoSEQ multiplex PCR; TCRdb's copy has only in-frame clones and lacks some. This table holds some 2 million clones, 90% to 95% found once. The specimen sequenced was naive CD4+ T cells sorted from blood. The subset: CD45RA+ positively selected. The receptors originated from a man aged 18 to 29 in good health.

The CDR3 sequence is CAWSVQEGGSSRGSYNEQFF. CDR3 in DNA: TGTGCCTGGAGTGTACAGGAGGGAGGTTCATCCAGGGGCTCCTACAATGAGCAGTTCTTC. The V and J genes are TRBV30 and TRBJ2-1, with D tentatively TRBD1 or TRBD2 (6 bases each). With 0 bases removed from V and 0 bases from J, the gap between germline ends came to 24 bases. Germline V CDR1 and CDR2: GTSNPN, SVGIG (reference sequence). The CDR3 contains 20 residues.

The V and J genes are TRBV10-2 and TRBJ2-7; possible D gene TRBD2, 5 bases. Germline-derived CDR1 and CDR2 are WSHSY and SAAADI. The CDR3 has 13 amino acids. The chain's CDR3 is CASRRATPGEQYF. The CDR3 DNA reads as TGCGCTTCCCGACGGGCCACCCCGGGGGAGCAGTACTTC.

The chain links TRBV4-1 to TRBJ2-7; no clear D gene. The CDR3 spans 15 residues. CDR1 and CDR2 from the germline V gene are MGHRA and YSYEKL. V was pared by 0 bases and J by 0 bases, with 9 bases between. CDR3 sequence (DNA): TGCGCCAGCAGCCAAGATCTCCAAAGCTCCTACGAGCAGTACTTC. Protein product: CASSQDLQSSYEQYF.

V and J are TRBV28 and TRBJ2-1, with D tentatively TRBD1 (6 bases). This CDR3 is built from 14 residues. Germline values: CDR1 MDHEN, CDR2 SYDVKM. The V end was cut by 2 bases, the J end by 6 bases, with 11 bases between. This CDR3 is CASSLLGRGNEQFF. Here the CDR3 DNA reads TGTGCCAGCAGTTTACTTGGCAGGGGCAATGAGCAGTTCTTC.

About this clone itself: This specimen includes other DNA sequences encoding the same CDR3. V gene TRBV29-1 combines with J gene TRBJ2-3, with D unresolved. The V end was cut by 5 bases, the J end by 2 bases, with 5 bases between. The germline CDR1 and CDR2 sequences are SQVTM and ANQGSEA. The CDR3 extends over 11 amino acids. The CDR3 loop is CSVRYTDTQYF. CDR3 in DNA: TGCAGCGTTAGGTACACAGATACGCAGTATTTT.

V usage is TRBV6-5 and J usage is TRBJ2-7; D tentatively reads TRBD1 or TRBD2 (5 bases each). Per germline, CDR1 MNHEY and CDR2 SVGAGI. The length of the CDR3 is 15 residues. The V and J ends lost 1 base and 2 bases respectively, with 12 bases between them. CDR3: CASSYLGDQTYEQYF. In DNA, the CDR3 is TGTGCCAGCAGTTACTTGGGGGACCAAACCTACGAGCAGTACTTC.

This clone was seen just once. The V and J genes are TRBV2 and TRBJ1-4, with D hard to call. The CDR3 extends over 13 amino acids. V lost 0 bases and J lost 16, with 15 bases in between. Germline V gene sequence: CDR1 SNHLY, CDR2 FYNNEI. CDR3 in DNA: TGTGCCAGCAGTGAAGCGATGCTCAATCTGCGGTTTTTT. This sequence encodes CASSEAMLNLRFF.

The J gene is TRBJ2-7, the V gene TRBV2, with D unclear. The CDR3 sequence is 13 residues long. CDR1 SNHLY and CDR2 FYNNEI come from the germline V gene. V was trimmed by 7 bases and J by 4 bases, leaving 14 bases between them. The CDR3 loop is CASNGNSLYEQYF. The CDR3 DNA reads TGTGCCAGCAATGGAAATAGCCTGTACGAGCAGTACTTC. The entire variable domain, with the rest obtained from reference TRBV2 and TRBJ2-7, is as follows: EPEVTQTPSHQVTQMGQEVILRCVPISNHLYFYWYRQILGQKVEFLVSFYNNEISEKSEIFDDQFSVERPDGSNFTLKIRSTKLEDSAMYFCASNGNSLYEQYFGPGTRLTVT.

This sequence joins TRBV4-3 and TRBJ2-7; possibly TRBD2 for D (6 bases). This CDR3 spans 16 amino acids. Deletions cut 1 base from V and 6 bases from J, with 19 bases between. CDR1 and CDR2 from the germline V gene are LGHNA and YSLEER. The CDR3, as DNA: TGCGCCAGCAGCCAAGTAAAGGGGACTCTTTCAGGCGAGCAGTACTTC. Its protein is CASSQVKGTLSGEQYF.

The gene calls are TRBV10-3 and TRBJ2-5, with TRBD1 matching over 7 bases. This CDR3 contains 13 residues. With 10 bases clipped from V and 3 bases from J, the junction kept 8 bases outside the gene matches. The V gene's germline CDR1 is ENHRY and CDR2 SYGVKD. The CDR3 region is CATGTAAEETQYF. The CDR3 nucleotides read TGTGCCACCGGGACAGCGGCGGAAGAGACCCAGTACTTC.

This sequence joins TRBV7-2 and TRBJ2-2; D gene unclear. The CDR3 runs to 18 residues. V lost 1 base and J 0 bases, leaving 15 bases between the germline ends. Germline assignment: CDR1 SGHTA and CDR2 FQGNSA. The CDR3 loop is CASSLVVSPRANTGELFF. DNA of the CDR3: TGTGCCAGCAGCTTAGTTGTTAGCCCCCGCGCGAACACCGGGGAGCTGTTTTTT.

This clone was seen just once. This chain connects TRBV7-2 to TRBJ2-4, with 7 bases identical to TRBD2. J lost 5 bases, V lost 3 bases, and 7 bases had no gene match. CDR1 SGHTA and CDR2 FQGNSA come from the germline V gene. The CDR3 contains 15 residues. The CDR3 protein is CASSFPGTTQNIQYF. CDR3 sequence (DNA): TGTGCCAGCAGCTTCCCCGGGACTACCCAAAACATTCAGTACTTC.

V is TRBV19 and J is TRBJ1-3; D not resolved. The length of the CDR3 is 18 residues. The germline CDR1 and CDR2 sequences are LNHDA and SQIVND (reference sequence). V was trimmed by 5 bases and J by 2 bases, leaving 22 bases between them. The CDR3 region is CASSPIRTASTAGNTIYF. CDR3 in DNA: TGTGCCAGTAGTCCAATTCGGACGGCCTCAACTGCTGGAAACACCATATATTTT. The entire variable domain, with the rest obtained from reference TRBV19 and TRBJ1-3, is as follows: DGGITQSPKYLFRKEGQNVTLSCEQNLNHDAMYWYRQDPGQGLRLIYYSQIVNDFQKGDIAEGYSVSREKKESFPLTVTSAQKNPTAFYLCASSPIRTASTAGNTIYFGEGSWLTVV.

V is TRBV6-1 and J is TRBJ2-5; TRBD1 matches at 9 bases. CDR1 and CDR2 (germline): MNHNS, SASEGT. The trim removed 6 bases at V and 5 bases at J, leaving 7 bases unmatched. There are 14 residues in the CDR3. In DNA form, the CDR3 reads TGTGCCAGCAGATTACAGGGGGCTTGGGAGACCCAGTACTTC. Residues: CASRLQGAWETQYF.

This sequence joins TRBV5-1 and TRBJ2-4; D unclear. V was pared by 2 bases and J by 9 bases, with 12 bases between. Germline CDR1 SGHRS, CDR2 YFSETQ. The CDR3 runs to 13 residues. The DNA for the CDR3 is TGCGCCAGCAGCTTTACCCCCGACGGCATTCAGTACTTC. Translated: CASSFTPDGIQYF.

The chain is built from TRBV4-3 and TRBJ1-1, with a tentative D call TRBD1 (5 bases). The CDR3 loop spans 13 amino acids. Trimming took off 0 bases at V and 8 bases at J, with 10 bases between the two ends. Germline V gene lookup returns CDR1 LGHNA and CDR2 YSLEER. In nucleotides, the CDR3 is TGCGCCAGCAGCCAAGAGGATCGGGGGGAAGCTTTCTTT. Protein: CASSQEDRGEAFF.

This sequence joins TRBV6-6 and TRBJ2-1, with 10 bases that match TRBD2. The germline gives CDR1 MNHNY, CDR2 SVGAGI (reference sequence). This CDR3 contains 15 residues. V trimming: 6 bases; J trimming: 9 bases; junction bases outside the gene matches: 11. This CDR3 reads CASSPASGSNVEQFF. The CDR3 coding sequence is TGTGCCAGCAGCCCCGCTAGCGGGAGTAATGTTGAGCAGTTCTTC.

This chain's CDR3 is CASSLVQGRSYEQYF. CDR3 coding DNA: TGTGCCAGCAGCTTAGTCCAGGGGCGGTCTTACGAGCAGTACTTC. The chain is built from TRBV7-2 and TRBJ2-7, with a tentative D call TRBD1 (6 bases). Germline CDR1 SGHTA, CDR2 FQGNSA. V lost 1 base, J lost 4 bases, and 14 bases lay in between. CDR3 size: 15 residues.

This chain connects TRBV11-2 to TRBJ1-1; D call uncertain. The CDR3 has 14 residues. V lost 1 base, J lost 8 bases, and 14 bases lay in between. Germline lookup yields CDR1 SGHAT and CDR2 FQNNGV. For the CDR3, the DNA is TGTGCCAGCAGCTTAGGTGGCAGGTACCCCGAAGCTTTCTTT. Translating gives CASSLGGRYPEAFF.

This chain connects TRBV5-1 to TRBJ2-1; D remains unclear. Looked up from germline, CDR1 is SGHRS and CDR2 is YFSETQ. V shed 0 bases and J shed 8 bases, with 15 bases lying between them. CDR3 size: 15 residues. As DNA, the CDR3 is TGCGCCAGCAGCTTGGGGGATAGTGTGGTTGATGAGCAGTTCTTC. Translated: CASSLGDSVVDEQFF.

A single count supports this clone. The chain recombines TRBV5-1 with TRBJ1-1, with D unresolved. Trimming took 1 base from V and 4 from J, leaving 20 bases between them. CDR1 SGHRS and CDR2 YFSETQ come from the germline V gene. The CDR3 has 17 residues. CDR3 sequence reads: CASSLRPALVGTTEAFF. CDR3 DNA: TGCGCCAGCAGCTTGCGTCCGGCTTTAGTGGGAACCACTGAAGCTTTCTTT.

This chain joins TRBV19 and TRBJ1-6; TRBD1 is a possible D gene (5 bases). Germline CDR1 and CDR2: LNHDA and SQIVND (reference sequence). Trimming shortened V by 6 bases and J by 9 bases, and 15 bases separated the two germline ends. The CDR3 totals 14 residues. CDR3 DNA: TGTGCCAGTAGACAGGAAAACCCCGGTTCACCCCTCCACTTT. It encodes CASRQENPGSPLHF.

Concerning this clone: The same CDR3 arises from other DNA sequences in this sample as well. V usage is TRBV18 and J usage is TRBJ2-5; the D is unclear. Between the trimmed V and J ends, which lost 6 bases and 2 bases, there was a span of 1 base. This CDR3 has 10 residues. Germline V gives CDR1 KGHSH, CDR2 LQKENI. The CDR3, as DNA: TGTGCCAGCTCTCAAGAGACCCAGTACTTC. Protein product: CASSQETQYF.

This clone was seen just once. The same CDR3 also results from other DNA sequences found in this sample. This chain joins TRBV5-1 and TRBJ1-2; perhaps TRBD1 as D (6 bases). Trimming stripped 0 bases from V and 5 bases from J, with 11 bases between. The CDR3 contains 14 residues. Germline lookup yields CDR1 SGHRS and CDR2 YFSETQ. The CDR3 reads CASSLGTASYGYTF. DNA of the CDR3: TGCGCCAGCAGCTTGGGGACAGCGTCATATGGCTACACCTTC.

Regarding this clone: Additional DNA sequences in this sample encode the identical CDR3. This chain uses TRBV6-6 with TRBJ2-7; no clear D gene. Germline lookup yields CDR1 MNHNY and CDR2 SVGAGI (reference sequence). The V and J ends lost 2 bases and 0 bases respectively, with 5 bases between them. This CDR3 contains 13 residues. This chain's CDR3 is CASSYRVSYEQYF. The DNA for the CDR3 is TGTGCCAGCAGTTACAGGGTCTCCTACGAGCAGTACTTC.

For the CDR3, the DNA is TGCGCCAGCAGCTTGAGTCAACCGAACACTGAAGCTTTCTTT. It yields the protein CASSLSQPNTEAFF. V is TRBV5-1 and J is TRBJ1-1; the D is unclear. Trimming cost V 1 base and J 1 base, with 8 bases left between them. The germline V gene has CDR1 SGHRS and CDR2 YFSETQ. The CDR3 is 14 amino acids.